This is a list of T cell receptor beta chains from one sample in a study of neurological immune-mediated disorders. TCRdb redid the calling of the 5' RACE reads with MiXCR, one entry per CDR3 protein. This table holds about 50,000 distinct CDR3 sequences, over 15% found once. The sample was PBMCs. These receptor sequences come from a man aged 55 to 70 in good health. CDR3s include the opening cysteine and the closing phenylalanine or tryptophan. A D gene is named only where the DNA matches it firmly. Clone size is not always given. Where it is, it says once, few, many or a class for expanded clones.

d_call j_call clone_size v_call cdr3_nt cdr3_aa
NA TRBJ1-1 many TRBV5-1 TGCGCCAGCAGCTCTCAGGCGGGGCAGAACACTGAAGCTTTCTTT CASSSQAGQNTEAFF
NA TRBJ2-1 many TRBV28 TGTGCCAGCAGTTTACTAGTCCCCTACAATGAGCAGTTCTTC CASSLLVPYNEQFF
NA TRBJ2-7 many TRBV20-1 TGCAGTGCTAGTAACAGGGACTACGAGCAGTACTTC CSASNRDYEQYF
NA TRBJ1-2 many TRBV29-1 TGCAGCGTTGCCCCCAACTATGGCTACACCTTC CSVAPNYGYTF
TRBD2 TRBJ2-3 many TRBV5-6 TGTGCCAGCAGCTTCATCGTAGCGGGAGCCACAGATACGCAGTATTTT CASSFIVAGATDTQYF
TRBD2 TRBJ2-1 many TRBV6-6 TGTGCCAGCATCCAGCGGGAGAGGTATGAGCAGTTCTTC CASIQRERYEQFF
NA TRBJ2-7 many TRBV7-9 TGTGCCAGCAGTTCCGTGCGCGACGAGCAGTACTTC CASSSVRDEQYF
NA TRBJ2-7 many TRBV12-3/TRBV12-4 TGTGCCAGCAGTTCCCTCCCCATGGTGGCCTACGAGCAGTACTTC CASSSLPMVAYEQYF
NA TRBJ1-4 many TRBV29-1 TGCAGCGTGGGGAGGGATGGCGAAAAACTGTTTTTT CSVGRDGEKLFF
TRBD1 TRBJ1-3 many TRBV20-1 TGCAGTGCTAGGGCCGGGACAGGGTCGGACACCATATATTTT CSARAGTGSDTIYF
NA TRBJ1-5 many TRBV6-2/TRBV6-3 TGTGCCAGCACGGGAGGCCCCAATCAGCCCCAGCATTTT CASTGGPNQPQHF
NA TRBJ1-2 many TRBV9 TGTGCCAGCAGCGCGAGTGGGGCAGTCTATGGCTACACCTTC CASSASGAVYGYTF
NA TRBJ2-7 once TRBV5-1 TGCGCCAGCAGCTCAACCGGGAGTTCGAGCTCCTACGAGCAGTACTTC CASSSTGSSSSYEQYF
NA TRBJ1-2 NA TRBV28 TGTGCCAGCAAAATTGGCGCCCAAGAAGTTTATGGCTACACCTTC CASKIGAQEVYGYTF
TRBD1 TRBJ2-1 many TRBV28 TGTGCCAGCAAAATCAAAGGGACAGAACTTTGGACGGAGCAGTTCTTC CASKIKGTELWTEQFF
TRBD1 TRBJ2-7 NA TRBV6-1 TGTGCCAGCAGCGAAGGGGGGACAGGGCACTACGAGCAGTACTTC CASSEGGTGHYEQYF
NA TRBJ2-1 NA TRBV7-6 TGTGCCAGCAGCCTAGAGGTACAGATTTACAATGAGCAGTTCTTC CASSLEVQIYNEQFF
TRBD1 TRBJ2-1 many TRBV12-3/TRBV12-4 TGTGCCAGCAGCCGGACAGGGCGACGCTACAATGAGCAGTTCTTC CASSRTGRRYNEQFF
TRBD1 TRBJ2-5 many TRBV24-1 TGTGCCACCAGAGCCGGGACAGGGGACGCCCGGGAGACCCAGTACTTC CATRAGTGDARETQYF
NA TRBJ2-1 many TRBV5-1 TGCGCCAGCGGGATCGGAGGGACGTCCTACAATGAGCAGTTCTTC CASGIGGTSYNEQFF
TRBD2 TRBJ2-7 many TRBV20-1 TGCAGTGCTAGATTCCCTCCGGGACTAGCGGGAGGGAGCAGCTACGAGCAGTACTTC CSARFPPGLAGGSSYEQYF
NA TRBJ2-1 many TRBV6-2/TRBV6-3 NA CASSTSAGGVPYNEQFF
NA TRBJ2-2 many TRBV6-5 TGTGCCAGCAGTTACTCGAGGGTCACGAACACCGGGGAGCTGTTTTTT CASSYSRVTNTGELFF
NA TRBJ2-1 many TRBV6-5 TGTGCCAGCAGTTACGGGGGCGCGGGATCCCACAATGAGCAGTTCTTC CASSYGGAGSHNEQFF
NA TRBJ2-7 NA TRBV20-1 TGCAGTGCTAGCCGTGACGCGAGCTCCTACGAGCAGTACTTC CSASRDASSYEQYF
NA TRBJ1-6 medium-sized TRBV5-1 TGCGCCAGCAGCCCGCTAGGGGGTCCACCCCTCCACTTT CASSPLGGPPLHF
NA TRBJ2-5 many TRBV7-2 TGTGCCAGCAGCTTAGGACCCGTGGAGACCCAGTACTTC CASSLGPVETQYF
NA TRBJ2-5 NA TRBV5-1 TGCGCCAGCACGGACCGAGGGGCGGTTTGGGAGACCCAGTACTTC CASTDRGAVWETQYF
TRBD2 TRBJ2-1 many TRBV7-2 TGTGCCAGCAGCCGTGGGACTAGCGGGAGGGGGGAGCAGTTCTTC CASSRGTSGRGEQFF
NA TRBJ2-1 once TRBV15 TGTGCCACCAGCAGCCCAATAGAGGTTTGGTATGAGCAGTTCTTC CATSSPIEVWYEQFF
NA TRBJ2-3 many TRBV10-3 TGTGCCATCAGCTTGACTAAAGTGGGCACAGATACGCAGTATTTT CAISLTKVGTDTQYF
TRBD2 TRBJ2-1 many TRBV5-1 TGCGCCAGCAGCCCGGGGGGGGGCGGATCCTACAATGAGCAGTTCTTC CASSPGGGGSYNEQFF
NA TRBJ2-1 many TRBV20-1 TGCAGTGCTAGTGCCGGGACCAGAGGTCAGTTCTTC CSASAGTRGQFF
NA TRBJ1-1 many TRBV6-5 TGTGCCAGCAGTCCGGGGCCCACTGAAGCTTTCTTT CASSPGPTEAFF
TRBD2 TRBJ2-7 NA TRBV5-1 TGCGCCAGCAGCTTGGCCTGGGTGACTAGCGGAGCCATTCCCTACGAGCAGTACTTC CASSLAWVTSGAIPYEQYF
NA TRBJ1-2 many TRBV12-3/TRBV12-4 TGTGCCAGCAGTTTTGGGCAGGGCCTTCAGGGAGGCTACACCTTC CASSFGQGLQGGYTF
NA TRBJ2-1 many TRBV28 TGTGCCAGCAGTTCACGTTTATTTGCTTACAATGAGCAGTTCTTC CASSSRLFAYNEQFF
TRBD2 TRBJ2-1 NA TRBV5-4 TGTGCCAGCAGCCGGAAAATTCTAGCGGGAGATAGCAATGAGCAGTTCTTC CASSRKILAGDSNEQFF
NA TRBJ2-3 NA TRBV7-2 TGTGCCAGCAGCTACCCACTGCTAGTGGGAGTTCAGAACACAGATACGCAGTATTTT CASSYPLLVGVQNTDTQYF
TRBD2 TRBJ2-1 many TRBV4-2 TGTGCCAGCAGCCCATCGACTAGCGGGAGAGGGGTTGAGCAGTTCTTC CASSPSTSGRGVEQFF
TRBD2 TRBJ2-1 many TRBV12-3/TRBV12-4 TGTGCCAGCACCCTTCGTGGACTAGCATCTGAGCAGTTCTTC CASTLRGLASEQFF
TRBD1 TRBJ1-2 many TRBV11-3 TGTGCCAGCAGCTTTGCGTCGCAACAGGGGTTTGGTTCTCTTGGCTACACCTTC CASSFASQQGFGSLGYTF
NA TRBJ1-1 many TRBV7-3 TGTGCCAGCAGCTTAAGGGGTCGGGCTGAAGCTTTCTTT CASSLRGRAEAFF
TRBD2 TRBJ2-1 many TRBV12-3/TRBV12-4 TGTGCCAGCAGTCCCCTAGCGGGGGGCGCCAATGAGCAGTTCTTC CASSPLAGGANEQFF
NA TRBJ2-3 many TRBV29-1 TGCAGCGTCACAGATTCCACAGATACGCAGTATTTT CSVTDSTDTQYF
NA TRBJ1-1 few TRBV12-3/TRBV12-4 TGTGCCAGCAGGGGGCTTTGGGGTGAAGCTTTCTTT CASRGLWGEAFF